This TCR beta chain was identified in a study of early T cells in non-severe SARS-CoV-2 infection. Turning to the study itself: The sequenced material was bulk RNA from unsorted whole blood, and its chains were unpaired.

In the library, individual cDNA molecules carried attached unique molecular identifiers. Each CDR3 protein is one row after TCRdb ran MiXCR on the 5' RACE reads. The sample has around 30,000 distinct CDR3 sequences; 5% to 6% are singletons. Study outcomes and limitations: VDJdb matching favored anti-spike CD8 responses, missing private and CD4 specificities.

Germline V CDR1 and CDR2: SQVTM, ANQGSEA. V gave up 5 bases and J gave up 5 bases, with 15 bases separating them. The CDR3 is 13 residues long. This clonotype was detected a few times. Its target is unknown. This chain links TRBV29-1 with TRBJ1-1; no clear D. The sequence was obtained from an adult who was a healthcare worker with PCR-confirmed SARS-CoV-2 infection or an uninfected control (not recorded which). Material: whole blood. The CDR3 sequence: CSVSGSSGTEAFF. The CDR3 bases are TGCAGCGTTTCCGGTTCCTCGGGAACTGAAGCTTTCTTT.